Below are 23 T cell receptor beta chains sequenced from a single sample in a study of blood T cell repertoires in COVID-19. Repertoires were generated with immunoSEQ multiplex PCR, while TCRdb's copy carries only in-frame clones and drops some. In the table there are some 150,000 clones, approximately 84% of which are singletons. Sequencing input: peripheral blood. The receptors originated from a man aged 35-49 years who had recovered from COVID-19.

J is TRBJ1-1 and V is TRBV29-1, with D possibly TRBD1 on 5 matching bases. CDR1 is SQVTM, CDR2 ANQGSEA, per germline. The CDR3 is 15 residues long. Trimming removed 0 bases from V and 0 bases from J, with 11 bases in between. CDR3 bases: TGCAGCGTTGAAGATGACAGTTCATTGAACACTGAAGCTTTCTTT. It is translated as CSVEDDSSLNTEAFF.

This chain uses TRBV2 with TRBJ1-2; D not resolved. Germline-derived CDR1 and CDR2 are SNHLY and FYNNEI. The CDR3 loop spans 13 amino acids. V was trimmed by 5 bases and J by 6 bases, leaving 13 bases between them. For the CDR3, the DNA is TGTGCCAGCAGTTTCCGGGTTTCGGATGGCTACACCTTC. This sequence encodes CASSFRVSDGYTF.

J is TRBJ2-3 and V is TRBV9; TRBD2 matches 7 bases. From germline, CDR1 is SGDLS and CDR2 YYNGEE. CDR3 length: 16 amino acids. J was trimmed by 5 bases and V by 2 bases; bases with no gene match: 11. The CDR3 loop is CASSVSGRGTRDTQYF. The CDR3 DNA follows: TGTGCCAGCAGCGTTAGCGGGCGGGGCACTAGAGATACGCAGTATTTT.

The chain recombines TRBV30 with TRBJ1-1, with D hard to call. The V and J ends lost 4 bases and 0 bases respectively, with 9 bases between them. Per the germline V gene, CDR1 is GTSNPN and CDR2 is SVGIG (reference sequence). The CDR3 runs 13 residues. The CDR3 nucleotides are TGTGCCTGGATTCGTGCTATGAACACTGAAGCTTTCTTT. This codes for CAWIRAMNTEAFF.

The CDR3 sequence is CASSAASGGANEQFF. CDR3 coding DNA: TGTGCCAGCAGCGCGGCTAGCGGGGGGGCCAATGAGCAGTTCTTC. The rearrangement joins TRBV7-2 to TRBJ2-1, with 12 nucleotides matching TRBD2. The CDR3 has 15 residues. Looked up from germline, CDR1 is SGHTA and CDR2 is FQGNSA. Trimming took 5 bases from V and 6 from J; bases not matched to a gene: 5. Filled out from reference TRBV7-2 and TRBJ2-1, the complete variable domain reads GAGVSQSPSNKVTEKGKDVELRCDPISGHTALYWYRQSLGQGLEFLIYFQGNSAPDKSGLPSDRFSAERTGGSVSTLTIQRTQQEDSAVYLCASSAASGGANEQFFGPGTRLTVL.

This clone occurred once. The junction differs from germline at one of its ends, possibly a read error. V gene TRBV13 combines with J gene TRBJ1-3; 10 nucleotides agree with TRBD1. The CDR3 contains 17 residues. In germline, CDR1 is PRHDT, CDR2 FYEKMQ (reference sequence). The CDR3 DNA is TGTGCCAGCAGTGGGGCCCCGAGACAGGGGGCCGGAAACACCATACATTTT. Protein: CASSGAPRQGAGNTIHF.

This chain connects TRBV6-5 to TRBJ1-4; tentatively, D is TRBD1 (6 bases). V was pared by 6 bases and J by 0 bases, with 8 bases between. The CDR3 extends over 14 amino acids. The germline gives CDR1 MNHEY, CDR2 SVGAGI. For the CDR3, the DNA is TGTGCCAGCAGCTGGACAGCAACTAATGAAAAACTGTTTTTT. This codes for CASSWTATNEKLFF.

The chain has TRBV6-6 and TRBJ1-1; 8 bases agree with TRBD1. The J segment lost 8 bases and the V segment lost 7 bases, leaving 12 bases of the junction unmatched. The CDR3 is 14 amino acids. CDR1 MNHNY and CDR2 SVGAGI come from the germline V gene (reference sequence). CDR3 residues: CASTPPGQASEAFF. The CDR3 DNA sequence: TGTGCCAGCACTCCACCGGGACAGGCTTCCGAAGCTTTCTTT.

The genes are TRBV7-9 and TRBJ2-2, with 8 positions matching TRBD2. This CDR3 is 14 amino acids long. After removal of 8 bases from V and 3 bases from J, the junction contained 5 bases not matched to a gene. Germline V CDR1 and CDR2: SEHNR, FQNEAQ (reference sequence). This CDR3 is CASRSGSHTGELFF. In nucleotides, the CDR3 is TGTGCCAGCCGAAGCGGGAGCCACACCGGGGAGCTGTTTTTT.

V gene TRBV25-1 combines with J gene TRBJ1-4; D remains unclear. V was clipped by 4 bases and J by 4 bases, with 16 bases between them. The CDR3 extends over 16 amino acids. Germline V CDR1 and CDR2: MGHDK, SYGVNS. The CDR3 loop reads CASSADAGLFNEKLFF. CDR3 bases: TGTGCCAGCAGTGCCGACGCAGGCTTATTTAATGAAAAACTGTTTTTT.

The J gene is TRBJ1-5, the V gene TRBV19, with 7 bases aligning to TRBD1. This CDR3 is built from 15 residues. CDR1 and CDR2 from the germline V gene are LNHDA and SQIVND (reference sequence). The V segment lost 2 bases and the J segment 2 bases; nucleotides outside the gene matches: 3. CDR3 loop: CASSIRGLGNQPQHF. The CDR3 DNA follows: TGTGCCAGTAGTATAAGGGGGCTGGGCAATCAGCCCCAGCATTTT.

The chain uses TRBV29-1 and TRBJ2-1, with a tentative D call TRBD1 (5 bases). The ends were cut back, 5 bases at V and 2 bases at J, with 13 bases in the middle. This CDR3 spans 14 amino acids. Per the germline V gene, CDR1 is SQVTM and CDR2 is ANQGSEA. The CDR3, as DNA: TGCAGCGTTCGCCAGGGTGAGGCCTACAATGAGCAGTTCTTC. This codes for CSVRQGEAYNEQFF.

The V gene is TRBV11-2, the J gene TRBJ2-3; weak D call: TRBD2 (5 bases). V lost 6 bases and J 0 bases, leaving 10 bases between the germline ends. CDR1 and CDR2 from the germline V gene are SGHAT and FQNNGV. The CDR3 has 14 residues. CDR3 nucleotide sequence: TGTGCCAGCAGTCGGGGTTCTAGCACAGATACGCAGTATTTT. This translates into CASSRGSSTDTQYF.

For the CDR3, the DNA is TGTGCCAGCAGCGACCGGGACAGGGGCCTTTTTGGCTACACCTTC. Protein product: CASSDRDRGLFGYTF. The V call is TRBV11-3, the J call TRBJ1-2, with TRBD1 matching over 10 bases. Unmatched junction bases numbered 10, after V lost 5 bases and J lost 7 bases. Germline lookup yields CDR1 SGHNT and CDR2 YENEEA. The CDR3 totals 15 residues.

J is TRBJ2-2 and V is TRBV7-9; D may be TRBD1 (6 bases). CDR3 length equals 14 residues. From germline, CDR1 is SEHNR and CDR2 FQNEAQ (reference sequence). Trimming stripped 5 bases from V and 6 bases from J, with 13 bases between. The CDR3 DNA reads as TGTGCCAGCAGCGTACAGGGTCTGGCCGGGGAGCTGTTTTTT. It yields the protein CASSVQGLAGELFF.

V gene TRBV7-2 combines with J gene TRBJ2-5, with 16 bases identical to TRBD2. The CDR3 contains 18 residues. Germline trimming cut 5 bases from V and 0 bases from J; bases unmatched to any gene: 6. CDR1 and CDR2 (germline): SGHTA, FQGNSA. The CDR3: CASSQRGLAGGNQETQYF. CDR3 nucleotide sequence: TGTGCCAGCAGCCAACGGGGACTAGCGGGGGGGAACCAAGAGACCCAGTACTTC.

The chain combines TRBV15 with TRBJ2-7; a weak D match, TRBD1 (7 bases). Trimming cost V 0 bases and J 3 bases, with 15 bases left between them. The V gene's germline CDR1 is LNHNV and CDR2 YYDKDF (reference sequence). The CDR3 has 16 residues. CDR3 region: CATSREGAGGGYEQYF. The CDR3 region has the DNA TGTGCCACCAGCAGAGAGGGGGCAGGGGGAGGCTACGAGCAGTACTTC.

This clone was observed once. The chain carries TRBV24-1 and TRBJ2-3, with D possibly matching TRBD1 (8 bases). Germline-derived CDR1 and CDR2 are KGHDR and SFDVKD. This CDR3 region has 15 residues. Trimming removed 6 bases at V and 4 bases at J, with 16 bases between. The CDR3 nucleotides read TGTGCCACCAGTCAACAGGGGGAGGGCCCAGATACGCAGTATTTT. This encodes CATSQQGEGPDTQYF.

The chain carries TRBV11-3 and TRBJ2-3, with a weak D call TRBD2 (5 bases). Germline V lookup: CDR1 SGHNT, CDR2 YENEEA. The CDR3 is made up of 12 amino acids. Trimming cost V 1 base and J 6 bases, with 5 bases left between them. This chain's CDR3 is CASSLGGDTQYF. CDR3 DNA sequence: TGTGCCAGCAGCTTAGGCGGGGATACGCAGTATTTT.

Only one count was recorded for this clone. The chain recombines TRBV10-1 with TRBJ2-7, with 12 positions matching TRBD2. The V gene end was trimmed by 6 bases and the J gene end by 5 bases; junction bases not matched to a gene: 8. Germline assignment: CDR1 WNHNN and CDR2 SYGVQD (reference sequence). The CDR3 loop spans 15 amino acids. CDR3 bases: TGCGCCAGCAGGGTAAGACTAGCGGGAGATCACGAGCAGTACTTC. It specifies CASRVRLAGDHEQYF.

The chain links TRBV6-2 or TRBV6-3 to TRBJ1-5, with 7 bases fitting TRBD1. The V segment lost 5 bases and the J segment 5 bases; nucleotides outside the gene matches: 6. CDR1 and CDR2 (germline): MNHEY, SVGEGT. The CDR3 is made up of 14 amino acids. The CDR3 reads CASSPQGTYQPQHF. Written as DNA, the CDR3 is TGTGCCAGCAGTCCACAGGGGACCTATCAGCCCCAGCATTTT.

The gene calls are TRBV5-4 and TRBJ2-7, with D possibly matching TRBD1 (6 bases). From germline, CDR1 is SGHNT and CDR2 YYREEE (reference sequence). The CDR3 contains 14 residues. V lost 4 bases and J lost 1, with 12 bases in between. CDR3 sequence reads: CASSPARGSYEQYF. DNA for the CDR3: TGTGCCAGCAGCCCGGCGAGGGGGTCCTACGAGCAGTACTTC. Looking up the rest from reference TRBV5-4 and TRBJ2-7 gives the full variable domain: ETGVTQSPTHLIKTRGQQVTLRCSSQSGHNTVSWYQQALGQGPQFIFQYYREEENGRGNFPPRFSGLQFPNYSSELNVNALELDDSALYLCASSPARGSYEQYFGPGTRLTVT.

The chain has TRBV7-8 and TRBJ1-3; 8 positions match TRBD1. J gave up 3 bases and V 0 bases, and 4 bases lay outside the gene matches. This CDR3 spans 16 amino acids. Germline CDR1 is SGHVS and CDR2 is FQNEAQ. CDR3 bases: TGTGCCAGCAGCTTAGCGAGGACAGGGCATGGAAACACCATATATTTT. Its protein is CASSLARTGHGNTIYF.